This entry is about one T cell receptor (beta chain). No antigen is known for it. Assay used: immunoSEQ multiplex PCR; TCRdb lists only in-frame clones, some missing. The sample lists approximately 94,000 clones; roughly 90% were seen once. These data come from a study of T cell responses to AZD1222 COVID-19 vaccine. The study, taken as a whole, reports: Two AZD1222 doses significantly raised spike-specific TCR breadth and depth over controls. Close to half of spike-specific TCRs reportedly recognize unmutated variant regions.

The CDR3 sequence is 12 residues long. V gave up 2 bases and J gave up 8 bases, with 12 bases separating them. The germline V gene has CDR1 GTSNPN and CDR2 SVGIG (reference sequence). The chain couples TRBV30 to TRBJ1-2; D is unclear. The TCR comes from an adult in good health. The starting material was peripheral blood, obtained on day 0 of AZD1222 vaccination. The CDR3 sequence is CAWSRGEAGYTF. The DNA for the CDR3 is TGTGCCTGGAGTCGTGGTGAAGCAGGCTACACCTTC.